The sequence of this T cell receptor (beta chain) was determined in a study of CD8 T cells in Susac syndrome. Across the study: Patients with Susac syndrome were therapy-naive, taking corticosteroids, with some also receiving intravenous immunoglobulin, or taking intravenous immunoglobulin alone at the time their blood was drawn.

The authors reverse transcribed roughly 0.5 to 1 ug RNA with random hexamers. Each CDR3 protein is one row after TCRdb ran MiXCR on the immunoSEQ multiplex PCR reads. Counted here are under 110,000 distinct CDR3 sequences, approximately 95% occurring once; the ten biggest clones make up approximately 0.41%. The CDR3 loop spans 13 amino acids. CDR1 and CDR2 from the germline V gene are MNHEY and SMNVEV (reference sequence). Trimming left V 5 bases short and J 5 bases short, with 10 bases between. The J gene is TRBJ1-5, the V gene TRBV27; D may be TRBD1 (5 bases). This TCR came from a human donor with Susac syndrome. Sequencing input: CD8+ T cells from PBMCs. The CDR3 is CASSNGADQPQHF. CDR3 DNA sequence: TGTGCCAGCAGTAACGGGGCGGATCAGCCCCAGCATTTT.